These 3 T cell receptor beta chains were sequenced from one sample in a study of regulatory T cells in long-lasting Graves disease. Time point in this sample: persistent/refractory GD, antithyroid drugs over 5 years with positive TRAb. Following extraction of RNA from PBMCs, that RNA was used to make the TCR library. The TCR beta library used iRepertoire HTBI primers with Arm-PCR amplification of CDR3. MiXCR was run by TCRdb on the multiplex PCR reads, yielding one entry per CDR3 protein. The sample consists of around 400,000 distinct CDR3 sequences, 23% of them appearing once. The specimen comprised peripheral blood mononuclear cells (PBMCs), sampled when the disease was refractory, from a patient treated with antithyroid drugs. The receptor set was obtained from a female donor with Graves disease.

This clonotype was seen repeatedly, ten times or more. V is TRBV28 and J is TRBJ1-2, with unresolved D. The germline V gene encodes CDR1 MDHEN and CDR2 SYDVKM. Between the trimmed V and J ends, which lost 6 bases and 4 bases, there was a span of 12 bases. The CDR3 is 13 residues long. For the CDR3, the DNA is TGTGCCAGCAGCCCCCCGGGGTCCTATGGCTACACCTTC. It yields the protein CASSPPGSYGYTF.

The table lists this clonotype with many counts. The V gene is TRBV28, the J gene TRBJ2-7; the match to TRBD1 covers 8 bases. The CDR3 is 14 residues long. The ends lost 5 bases at V and 3 bases at J; junction bases unmatched: 6. The germline CDR1 and CDR2 sequences are MDHEN and SYDVKM. CDR3 residues: CASSPLDRGYEQYF. DNA of the CDR3: TGTGCCAGCAGTCCTCTTGACAGGGGCTACGAGCAGTACTTC. Looking up the rest from reference TRBV28 and TRBJ2-7 gives the full variable domain: DVKVTQSSRYLVKRTGEKVFLECVQDMDHENMFWYRQDPGLGLRLIYFSYDVKMKEKGDIPEGYSVSREKKERFSLILESASTNQTSMYLCASSPLDRGYEQYFGPGTRLTVT.

The V call is TRBV19, the J call TRBJ2-7; 9 bases line up with TRBD1. CDR3 size: 15 residues. The ends lost 3 bases at V and 2 bases at J; junction bases unmatched: 5. Germline V CDR1 and CDR2: LNHDA, SQIVND (reference sequence). The CDR3 DNA is TGTGCCAGTAGTATCGGGACAGGGAGACCCTACGAGCAGTACTTC. It is translated as CASSIGTGRPYEQYF.